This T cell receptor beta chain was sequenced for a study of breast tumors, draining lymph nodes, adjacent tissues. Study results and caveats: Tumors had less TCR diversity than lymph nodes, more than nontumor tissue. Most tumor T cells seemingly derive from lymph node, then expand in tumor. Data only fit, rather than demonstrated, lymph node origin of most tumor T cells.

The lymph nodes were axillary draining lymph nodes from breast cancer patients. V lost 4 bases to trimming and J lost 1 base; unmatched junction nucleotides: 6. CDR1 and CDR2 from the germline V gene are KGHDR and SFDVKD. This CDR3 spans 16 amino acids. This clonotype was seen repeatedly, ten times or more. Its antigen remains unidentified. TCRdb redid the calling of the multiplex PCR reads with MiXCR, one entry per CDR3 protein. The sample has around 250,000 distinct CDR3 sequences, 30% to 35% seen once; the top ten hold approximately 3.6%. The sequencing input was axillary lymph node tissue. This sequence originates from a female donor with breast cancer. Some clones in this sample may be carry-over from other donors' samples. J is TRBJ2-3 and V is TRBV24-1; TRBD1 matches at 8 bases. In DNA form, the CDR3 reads TGTGCCACCAGTGACCTGGACAGGGATGGCACAGATACGCAGTATTTT. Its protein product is CATSDLDRDGTDTQYF.